This T cell receptor (beta chain) comes out of a study of beta chain features in type 1 diabetes. Study-level background: All samples together contributed approximately 100 million sorted cells for examination.

This clone has more than one count but fewer than ten. Staining for CD45RO/CCR7/CD25/CD127/CD95/CD27 allowed sorting of CD4+ naive, central memory, regulatory and stem cell-like memory cells. Investigators reverse transcribed all isolated RNA, so they sequenced expressed TCRB transcripts. Assay used: immunoSEQ multiplex PCR; TCRdb lists only in-frame clones, some missing. Of 300,000 to 400,000 clones in the sample, around 8% were seen once. The source is a young woman in good health. What was sequenced was central memory CD4+ T cells from blood.

DNA of the CDR3: TGTGCCAGCAAAGTTGGCCAAATCACAGATACGCAGTATTTT. It is translated as CASKVGQITDTQYF. The rearrangement uses TRBV2 and TRBJ2-3, with unresolved D. Trimming took 7 bases from V and 2 from J, leaving 13 bases between them. CDR1 SNHLY and CDR2 FYNNEI come from the germline V gene. The CDR3 consists of 14 residues.